These 14 T cell receptor beta chains were sequenced from one sample in a study of T cell responses to AZD1222 COVID-19 vaccine. Profiling relied on immunoSEQ multiplex PCR, and the TCRdb table lists in-frame clones only, not all of them. Of 25,000 to 35,000 clones listed, roughly 93% are singletons. The sample consisted of peripheral blood, taken on day 0 of AZD1222 vaccination. Source of these receptors: an adult in good health.

The chain joins TRBV5-4 to TRBJ2-6; D remains ambiguous. Germline V gene lookup returns CDR1 SGHNT and CDR2 YYREEE (reference sequence). Trimming shortened V by 2 bases and J by 0 bases, and 6 bases separated the two germline ends. The CDR3 sequence is 15 residues long. The CDR3 loop reads CASSFYGSGANVLTF. In DNA, the CDR3 is TGTGCCAGCAGCTTTTACGGCTCTGGGGCCAACGTCCTGACTTTC.

The chain couples TRBV2 to TRBJ2-7; 7 bases align to TRBD1. With V trimmed by 6 bases and J by 5 bases, 7 bases remained unmatched. The germline gives CDR1 SNHLY, CDR2 FYNNEI. This CDR3 contains 13 residues. The CDR3 region has the DNA TGTGCCAGCAGGGGCCCCGGGACAGACGAGCAGTACTTC. This gives the protein CASRGPGTDEQYF.

With respect to this clone: This may come from a read error, since a much larger clone is one base off. This CDR3 is missing its conserved last phenylalanine or tryptophan, likely due to a read error. This chain uses TRBV5-6 with TRBJ1-1; a possible D gene is TRBD1 (5 bases). Deletions cut 4 bases from V and 3 bases from J, with 10 bases between. The CDR3 covers 13 residues. The germline gives CDR1 SGHDT, CDR2 YYEEEE. CDR3 sequence: CASSEQEYTEAFS. The CDR3 coding sequence is TGTGCCAGCAGCGAACAGGAGTACACTGAAGCTTTCTCT.

This rearrangement joins TRBV5-1 to TRBJ2-7; D remains ambiguous. The CDR3 runs to 15 residues. Germline V gene lookup returns CDR1 SGHRS and CDR2 YFSETQ. Deletions cut 2 bases from V and 1 base from J, with 13 bases between. The CDR3 is CASSFFPEASYEQYF. The CDR3, as DNA: TGCGCCAGCAGCTTCTTCCCCGAGGCGTCCTACGAGCAGTACTTC. The full variable domain, completed using reference TRBV5-1 and TRBJ2-7, is KAGVTQTPRYLIKTRGQQVTLSCSPISGHRSVSWYQQTPGQGLQFLFEYFSETQRNKGNFPGRFSGRQFSNSRSEMNVSTLELGDSALYLCASSFFPEASYEQYFGPGTRLTVT.

The chain couples TRBV28 to TRBJ1-5, with TRBD1 identical over 9 bases. This CDR3 has 14 amino acids. From germline, CDR1 is MDHEN and CDR2 SYDVKM. V lost 6 bases to trimming and J lost 6 bases; unmatched junction nucleotides: 6. In DNA form, the CDR3 reads TGTGCCAGCAGCTCGGACAGGGGCGTTCAGCCCCAGCATTTT. This translates into CASSSDRGVQPQHF.

Only one count was recorded for this clone. This chain uses TRBV6-5 with TRBJ2-1, with D maybe TRBD1 (6 bases). V was cut by 5 bases and J by 5 bases, with 10 bases left in between. There are 13 residues in the CDR3. Germline V lookup: CDR1 MNHEY, CDR2 SVGAGI. CDR3 in amino acids: CASSPGTNNEQFF. CDR3 nucleotide sequence: TGTGCCAGCAGTCCGGGGACAAACAATGAGCAGTTCTTC.

V is TRBV7-2 and J is TRBJ1-1, with 7 bases aligning to TRBD1. CDR3 length equals 12 residues. J was trimmed by 8 bases and V by 5 bases; bases with no gene match: 5. Germline CDR1 SGHTA, CDR2 FQGNSA. Written as DNA, the CDR3 is TGTGCCAGCAGCCCGGGACAGAGAGAAGCTTTCTTT. Translating it yields CASSPGQREAFF.

The chain joins TRBV29-1 to TRBJ2-1, with 8 positions matching TRBD1. The CDR3 has 14 amino acids. Trimming at V came to 2 bases and at J to 3 bases, leaving 3 bases not matched to a gene. Germline CDR1 SQVTM, CDR2 ANQGSEA. The CDR3: CSVELGQGYNEQFF. DNA for the CDR3: TGCAGCGTTGAATTAGGACAGGGCTACAATGAGCAGTTCTTC.

The CDR3 bases are TGTGCCAGTCTACGCCGTCAGGGGGCACCCAGGGGGGAGCTGTTTTTT. It is translated as CASLRRQGAPRGELFF. The chain employs TRBV19 and TRBJ2-2; 8 bases map to TRBD1. CDR1 and CDR2 from the germline V gene are LNHDA and SQIVND (reference sequence). This CDR3 region has 16 residues. V was clipped by 8 bases and J by 8 bases; unmatched bases: 16.

The CDR3 reads CASSSGPSGNTIYF. The CDR3 region has the DNA TGTGCCAGCAGCTCAGGCCCCTCTGGAAACACCATATATTTT. The chain is built from TRBV7-2 and TRBJ1-3; D not certain. With 4 bases removed from V and 0 bases from J, the gap between germline ends came to 7 bases. Germline V gives CDR1 SGHTA, CDR2 FQGNSA. The CDR3 spans 14 residues.

This sequence joins TRBV2 and TRBJ1-1, with TRBD1 as a possible D gene (5 bases). The CDR3 length is 14 residues. Trimming cost V 6 bases and J 4 bases, with 15 bases left between them. The germline CDR1 and CDR2 sequences are SNHLY and FYNNEI. The CDR3 region has the DNA TGTGCCAGCAGGGGGATGGAGGGGCGCACTGAAGCTTTCTTT. This sequence encodes CASRGMEGRTEAFF.

This clone turned up a few times. The chain is built from TRBV19 and TRBJ1-1; 7 bases are a match to TRBD1. Losses at the gene ends were 5 bases for V and 2 bases for J; bases not matched to a gene: 5. Germline V gene sequence: CDR1 LNHDA, CDR2 SQIVND (reference sequence). CDR3 size: 14 residues. The CDR3 reads CASSADRVNTEAFF. CDR3 nucleotide sequence: TGTGCCAGTAGTGCCGACAGGGTAAACACTGAAGCTTTCTTT.

This CDR3 is CASSSRDRRVEGYTF. DNA for the CDR3: TGTGCCAGCAGCTCCCGGGACCGGAGGGTGGAAGGCTACACCTTC. The chain links TRBV5-4 to TRBJ1-2; tentative D call: TRBD1 (5 bases). The V end was cut by 3 bases, the J end by 8 bases, with 20 bases between. This CDR3 spans 15 amino acids. The germline CDR1 and CDR2 sequences are SGHNT and YYREEE (reference sequence).

The chain is built from TRBV3-1 (or the pseudogene TRBV3-2) and TRBJ2-7; D is uncertain. Trimming took 0 bases from V and 8 from J, leaving 8 bases between them. The germline CDR1 and CDR2 sequences are LGHDT and YNNKEL (reference sequence). The CDR3 is made up of 12 amino acids. The chain's CDR3 is CASSQEWPKQYF. The CDR3 DNA sequence: TGTGCCAGCAGCCAAGAGTGGCCCAAGCAGTACTTC.